In this sample, the clone carrying this TCR beta chain turned up a few times. No antigen is known for it. This entry belongs to a study of T-cell reconstitution after alpha-beta-depleted transplantation in children. Findings and caveats of the study: Where some patients showed high TCRbeta diversity at day 60, it came from recipient T cells and thymic progenitors that had survived. Several hundred expanded graft clones reportedly gave rise to the alpha-beta T cells present about two months after transplant. Newly produced T cells mostly provided counts and TCRbeta diversity after one year, as hyperexpanded clones declined.

The TCRbeta library incorporated unique molecular identifiers. TCRdb reanalysed the PCR reads using MiXCR and keeps one entry per CDR3 protein. The sample lists approximately 980,000 distinct CDR3 sequences; 25% to 30% were seen once. This sequence was found in a boy under three years old who had a stem cell transplant for SCID, so the T cells may come from the graft donor. The sample here was PBMCs, mostly from graft donor cells, taken 360 days after TCRalphabeta/CD19-depleted stem cell transplant.

CDR3 sequence reads: CSGRTWARASTDTQYF. CDR3 DNA: TGCAGCGGACGCACATGGGCCAGGGCTAGCACAGATACGCAGTATTTT. The rearrangement uses TRBV29-1 and TRBJ2-3; possibly TRBD1 for D (5 bases). V lost 7 bases, J lost 0 bases, and 20 bases lay in between. CDR1 and CDR2 (germline): SQVTM, ANQGSEA. CDR3 size: 16 residues.